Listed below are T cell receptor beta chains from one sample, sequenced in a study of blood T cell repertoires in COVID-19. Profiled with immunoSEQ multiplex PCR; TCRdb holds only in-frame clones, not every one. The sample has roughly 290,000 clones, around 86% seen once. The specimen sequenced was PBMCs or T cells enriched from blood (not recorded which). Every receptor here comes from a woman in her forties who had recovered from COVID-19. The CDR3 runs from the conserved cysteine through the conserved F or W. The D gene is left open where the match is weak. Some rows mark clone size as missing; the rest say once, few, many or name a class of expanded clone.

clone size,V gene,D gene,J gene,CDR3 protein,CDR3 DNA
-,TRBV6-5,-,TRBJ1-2,CASSYSMVTNGYTF,TGTGCCAGCAGTTACTCGATGGTAACTAATGGCTACACCTTC
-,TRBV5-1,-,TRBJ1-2,CASSFSATYGYTF,TGCGCCAGCAGCTTTTCCGCTACCTATGGCTACACCTTC
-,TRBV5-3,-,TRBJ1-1,CARSFWYVRNVATEAFF,TGTGCCAGAAGCTTCTGGTACGTCAGGAACGTGGCCACTGAAGCTTTCTTT
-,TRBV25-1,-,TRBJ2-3,CASSELQSDTQYF,TGTGCCAGCAGTGAACTACAGTCAGATACGCAGTATTTT
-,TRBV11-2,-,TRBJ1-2,CASSLDSSTGIGYTF,TGTGCCAGCAGCTTAGACTCCTCCACAGGCATTGGCTACACCTTC
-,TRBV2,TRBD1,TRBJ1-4,CASTEDRGNEKLFF,TGTGCCAGCACCGAAGACAGGGGGAATGAAAAACTGTTTTTT
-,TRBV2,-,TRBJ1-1,CASSAESADTEAFF,TGTGCCAGCAGTGCCGAGTCGGCGGACACTGAAGCTTTCTTT
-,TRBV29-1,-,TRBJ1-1,CSARLRETEAFF,TGCAGCGCCAGGCTGAGGGAAACTGAAGCTTTCTTT
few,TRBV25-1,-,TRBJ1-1,CASTGGTEAFF,TGTGCCAGCACGGGGGGCACTGAAGCTTTCTTT
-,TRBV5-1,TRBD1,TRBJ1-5,CASSLTGGINQPQHF,TGCGCCAGCAGCTTGACAGGGGGGATCAATCAGCCCCAGCATTTT
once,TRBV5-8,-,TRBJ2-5,CASSPQGNVETQYF,TGTGCCAGCAGCCCCCAGGGGAATGTGGAGACCCAGTACTTC
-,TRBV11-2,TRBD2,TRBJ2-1,CASSLRGLAGALNEQFF,TGTGCCAGCAGCCTCCGGGGACTAGCGGGTGCGCTCAATGAGCAGTTCTTC
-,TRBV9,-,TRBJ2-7,CASSVEAVSYEQYF,TGTGCCAGCAGCGTAGAAGCGGTCTCCTACGAGCAGTACTTC
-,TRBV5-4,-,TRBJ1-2,CASSLAGIDYGYTF,TGTGCCAGCAGCTTGGCAGGGATCGACTATGGCTACACCTTC
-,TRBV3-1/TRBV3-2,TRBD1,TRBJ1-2,CASSQKQQGLKGNYGYTF,TGTGCCAGCAGCCAAAAGCAACAGGGGTTAAAAGGGAACTATGGCTACACCTTC
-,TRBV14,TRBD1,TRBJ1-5,CASSQGQGWPQHF,TGTGCCAGCAGCCAAGGACAGGGGTGGCCCCAGCATTTT
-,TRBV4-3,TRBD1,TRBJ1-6,CASSQDRTGQGSSPLHF,TGCGCCAGCAGCCAAGACCGGACGGGACAGGGGAGTTCACCCCTCCACTTT
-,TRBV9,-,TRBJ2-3,CASSGGNSGGTDTQYF,TGTGCCAGCAGCGGAGGAAATAGCGGAGGCACAGATACGCAGTATTTT
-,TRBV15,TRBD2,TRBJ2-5,CATSKTGTSGETQYF,TGTGCCACCAGCAAAACCGGGACTAGCGGAGAGACCCAGTACTTC
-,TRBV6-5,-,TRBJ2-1,CASSYSGGGLDNEQFF,TGTGCCAGCAGTTACTCTGGGGGGGGCCTCGACAATGAGCAGTTCTTC
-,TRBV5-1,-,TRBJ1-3,CASSLDSTGSGNTIYF,TGCGCCAGCAGCTTGGATTCAACGGGATCTGGAAACACCATATATTTT
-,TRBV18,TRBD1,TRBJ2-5,CASSPGQGETQYF,TGTGCCAGCTCACCAGGACAGGGAGAGACCCAGTACTTC
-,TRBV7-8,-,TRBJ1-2,CASSHRTTRNYGYTF,TGTGCCAGCAGCCACCGGACAACGCGGAACTATGGCTACACCTTC
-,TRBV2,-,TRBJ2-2,CASRREEGIIGELFF,TGTGCCAGCAGAAGGGAGGAGGGAATAATCGGGGAGCTGTTTTTT
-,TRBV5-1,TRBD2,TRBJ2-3,CASRPGLDADTQYF,TGCGCCAGCAGACCCGGACTAGATGCAGATACGCAGTATTTT
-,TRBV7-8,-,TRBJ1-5,CASSSTATSNQPQHF,TGTGCCAGCAGCTCGACAGCGACTAGCAATCAGCCCCAGCATTTT
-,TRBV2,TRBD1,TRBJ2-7,CASSRQGYEQYF,TGTGCCAGCAGTCGACAGGGCTACGAGCAGTACTTC
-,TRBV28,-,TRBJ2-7,CASHDRFSYEQYF,TGTGCCAGCCACGACAGGTTCTCCTACGAGCAGTACTTC
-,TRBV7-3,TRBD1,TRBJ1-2,CASSLGQPGNGYTF,TGTGCCAGCAGCCTGGGACAGCCGGGGAATGGCTACACCTTC
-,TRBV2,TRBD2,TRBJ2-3,CASRASGKPDTQYF,TGTGCCAGCAGGGCTAGCGGGAAACCAGATACGCAGTATTTT
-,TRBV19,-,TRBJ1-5,CASSKTGRFNQPQHF,TGTGCCAGTAGTAAAACAGGTCGGTTTAACCAGCCCCAGCATTTT
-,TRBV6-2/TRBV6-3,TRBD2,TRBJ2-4,CASSYSIGTSKGSQYF,TGTGCCAGCAGTTATTCCATAGGGACTAGCAAAGGGAGTCAGTACTTC
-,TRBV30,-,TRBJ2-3,CAWSALAYSSTDTQYF,TGTGCCTGGAGTGCCCTAGCCTACTCTAGCACAGATACGCAGTATTTT
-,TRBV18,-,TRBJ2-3,CASSPPGSVSDTQYF,TGTGCCAGCTCACCACCAGGGAGTGTGTCAGATACGCAGTATTTT
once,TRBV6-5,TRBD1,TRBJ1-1,CASSQTGVEAFF,TGTGCCAGCAGTCAAACAGGGGTTGAAGCTTTCTTT
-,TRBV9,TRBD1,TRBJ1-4,CASSRDSAPSTTNEKLFF,TGTGCCAGCAGCAGGGACAGCGCACCTTCAACTACTAATGAAAAACTGTTTTTT
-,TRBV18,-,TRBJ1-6,CASSPATSSYNSPLHF,TGTGCCAGCTCACCAGCCACGAGCTCCTATAATTCACCCCTCCACTTT
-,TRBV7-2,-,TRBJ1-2,CASSVQGANYGYTF,TGTGCCAGCAGCGTACAGGGAGCTAACTATGGCTACACCTTC